Listed below are T cell receptor beta chains from one sample, sequenced in a study of beta chain features in type 1 diabetes. Libraries were prepared by immunoSEQ multiplex PCR; TCRdb keeps only in-frame clonotypes and omits some of them. The sample records about 900,000 clones, 17% being singletons. The material sequenced was naive CD4+ T cells from blood. The receptor source for this set is a woman younger than 30 in good health. Both conserved end residues are part of each CDR3. The order of the fields is V gene, D gene, clone size, J gene, CDR3 protein, CDR3 DNA. A D gene is named only where the DNA matches it firmly. Clone size is given for some rows only: seen once, a few or many times, or a class if the clone is expanded.

>TRBV15|NA|NA|TRBJ1-2
CATSRVGAGGYTF
TGTGCCACCAGCAGAGTGGGGGCCGGGGGCTACACCTTC
>TRBV4-3|NA|few|TRBJ2-7
CASSQGPNTYEQYF
TGCGCCAGCAGCCAAGGGCCGAATACCTACGAGCAGTACTTC
>TRBV7-9|NA|NA|TRBJ1-2
CASSVGDYGYTF
TGTGCCAGCAGCGTCGGGGACTATGGCTACACCTTC
>TRBV13|NA|NA|TRBJ2-1
CASSFGLANNEQFF
TGTGCCAGCAGCTTCGGGCTAGCGAACAATGAGCAGTTCTTC
>TRBV5-6|TRBD2|few|TRBJ2-1
CASSLGLAGGPGNEQFF
TGTGCCAGCAGCTTGGGACTAGCGGGAGGGCCGGGTAATGAGCAGTTCTTC
>TRBV6-1|TRBD2|NA|TRBJ2-7
CASSEGLASGRYEQYF
TGTGCCAGCAGTGAAGGGTTGGCTAGCGGGAGGTACGAGCAGTACTTC
>TRBV19|NA|NA|TRBJ1-1
CASRDRSEAFF
TGTGCCAGCCGGGACCGAAGTGAGGCTTTCTTT
>TRBV7-9|NA|NA|TRBJ2-7
CASSLQTGSHEQYF
TGTGCCAGCAGCCTCCAGACAGGTTCCCACGAGCAGTACTTC
>TRBV15|NA|NA|TRBJ2-7
CATSRDLTYEQYF
TGTGCCACCAGCAGGGACCTAACCTACGAGCAGTACTTC
>TRBV5-6|NA|NA|TRBJ1-2
CASSFQFLANYGYTF
TGTGCCAGCAGCTTTCAGTTTCTGGCTAACTATGGCTACACCTTC
>TRBV5-1|NA|NA|TRBJ1-1
CASSQRYRGMNTEAFF
TGCGCCAGCAGCCAAAGATACCGCGGGATGAACACTGAAGCTTTCTTT
>TRBV6-6|NA|NA|TRBJ2-1
CASRKQGDEQFF
TGTGCCAGCAGGAAACAGGGTGATGAGCAGTTCTTC
>TRBV19|NA|NA|TRBJ1-2
CASSPTGGYGYTF
TGTGCCAGTAGCCCCACAGGCGGGTATGGCTACACCTTC
>TRBV5-1|NA|few|TRBJ1-1
CASSLGTVTEAFF
TGCGCCAGCAGCTTGGGAACGGTCACTGAAGCTTTCTTT
>TRBV28|NA|NA|TRBJ2-7
CASSLGIRAGEQYF
TGTGCCAGCAGTTTGGGGATTCGCGCAGGGGAGCAGTACTTC
>TRBV5-1|TRBD2|NA|TRBJ2-1
CASRVGTSGSEGEQFF
TGCGCCAGCAGGGTCGGGACTAGCGGGAGTGAGGGTGAGCAGTTCTTC
>TRBV7-2|NA|few|TRBJ2-1
CASSLGGSYEQFF
TGTGCCAGCAGCCTCGGTGGTTCCTATGAGCAGTTCTTC
>TRBV19|NA|few|TRBJ1-4
CASKDRPNSFEKLFF
TGTGCCAGTAAGGACAGACCAAATAGTTTTGAAAAACTGTTTTTT
>TRBV7-3|NA|NA|TRBJ2-3
CASSLKGTDTQYF
TGTGCCAGCAGCTTAAAAGGCACAGATACGCAGTATTTT
>TRBV7-3|TRBD1|NA|TRBJ2-7
CASSTRRDRPYEQYF
TGTGCCAGCAGCACACGACGGGACAGGCCCTACGAGCAGTACTTC
>TRBV7-2|TRBD2|NA|TRBJ2-1
CASSPFSSGSYNEQFF
TGTGCCAGCAGCCCCTTTTCTAGCGGATCATACAATGAGCAGTTCTTC
>TRBV5-1|TRBD2|few|TRBJ2-3
CASSLGLAGVDTQYF
TGCGCCAGCAGCTTGGGACTAGCGGGAGTAGATACGCAGTATTTT
>TRBV28|NA|few|TRBJ2-7
CASRTPGQTHYEQYF
TGTGCCAGCAGAACCCCGGGACAAACACACTACGAGCAGTACTTC
>TRBV5-1|NA|NA|TRBJ1-1
CASSYGRSFVDTEAFF
TGCGCCAGCAGCTACGGACGGTCCTTTGTGGACACTGAAGCTTTCTTT
>TRBV7-2|TRBD1|few|TRBJ2-1
CASQKRRQGENEQFF
TGTGCCAGCCAAAAAAGGAGGCAGGGGGAAAATGAGCAGTTCTTC
>TRBV10-3|TRBD1|few|TRBJ1-1
CAIRTGGGRTEAFF
TGTGCCATTAGGACAGGGGGGGGCCGCACTGAAGCTTTCTTT
>TRBV7-6|NA|NA|TRBJ2-5
CASSFGEAETQYF
TGTGCCAGCAGCTTTGGAGAGGCGGAGACCCAGTACTTC
>TRBV19|NA|NA|TRBJ1-1
CASSITRQRAFF
TGTGCCAGTAGTATTACACGACAACGAGCTTTCTTT
>TRBV9|TRBD1|few|TRBJ1-2
CASSAGQIAMGYTF
TGTGCCAGCAGCGCGGGACAGATCGCAATGGGCTACACCTTC
>TRBV7-9|NA|NA|TRBJ1-1
CASSVIGNTEAFF
TGTGCCAGCAGCGTAATCGGTAACACTGAAGCTTTCTTT
>TRBV25-1|TRBD1|NA|TRBJ2-3
CASSPGGADTQYF
TGTGCCAGCAGTCCAGGGGGAGCAGATACGCAGTATTTT
>TRBV6-5|TRBD2|NA|TRBJ2-1
CASSYASGRAGYEQFF
TGTGCCAGCAGTTACGCTAGCGGGAGGGCCGGCTATGAGCAGTTCTTC
>TRBV18|NA|few|TRBJ1-5
CASSPFDSNQPQHF
TGTGCCAGCTCACCATTCGATAGCAATCAGCCCCAGCATTTT
>TRBV6-1|TRBD2|NA|TRBJ2-1
CASSETSRRPAFGQFF
TGTGCCAGCAGTGAGACTAGCCGGCGGCCAGCCTTTGGGCAGTTCTTC
>TRBV19|NA|NA|TRBJ2-6
CASSTYSGANVLTF
TGTGCCAGTAGTACGTACTCTGGGGCCAACGTCCTGACTTTC
>TRBV27|NA|NA|TRBJ1-3
CASSLSPLGPGSGNTIYF
TGTGCCAGCAGTTTATCACCCTTGGGACCTGGCTCTGGAAACACCATATATTTT
>TRBV27|TRBD2|few|TRBJ2-7
CASSLSPSGTAEQYF
TGTGCCAGCAGTTTATCGCCTAGCGGGACCGCCGAGCAGTACTTC
>TRBV5-1|TRBD1|NA|TRBJ2-1
CASSPIQGASDNEQFF
TGCGCCAGCAGCCCGATACAGGGGGCGAGCGACAATGAGCAGTTCTTC
>TRBV7-2|TRBD1|NA|TRBJ2-7
CASSLSGTGSGEQYF
TGTGCCAGCAGCTTATCCGGGACAGGGTCTGGCGAGCAGTACTTC